This T cell receptor (beta chain) was retrieved from a study of graft-versus-host responses after intestinal transplantation. Study-level results: GvH clones surfaced in recipient marrow, some emerging earlier in ileum or blood.

For this clone: Its target is not known.

Generated by immunoSEQ multiplex PCR, the TCRdb table keeps only in-frame clones and is missing some. The sample carries around 89,000 clones, 80% to 95% recorded once. CDR3 length: 15 residues. CDR1 and CDR2 from the germline V gene are SGDLS and YYNGEE. Trimming removed 0 bases at V and 4 bases at J, with 14 bases between. The source material was unstimulated CD8+ T cells sorted from spleen or lymph node cells, sampled before transplant. The rearrangement joins TRBV9 to TRBJ2-7; the D gene is possibly TRBD2 (6 bases). The receptor's source is a human donor who was the organ donor for an intestinal transplant. In nucleotides, the CDR3 is TGTGCCAGCAGCGTAGGGTCTCAGGGACTTTACGAGCAGTACTTC. Translation gives CASSVGSQGLYEQYF.